Presented here are 18 T cell receptor beta chains from one specimen sequenced in a study of shared clonotypes between healthy human individuals. Clones were read by immunoSEQ multiplex PCR, and TCRdb kept only the in-frame ones, dropping some. The sample yields 2.3 million or so clones, approximately 93% seen once. The specimen sequenced was naive CD4+ T cells from PBMCs. Subset noted: CD45RA+ positively selected. Receptor source: a man aged 18 to 30 in good health. Some clones in this sample may be carry-over from other donors' samples.

The rearrangement links TRBV4-2 to TRBJ2-1; 7 bases map to TRBD2. The CDR3 contains 15 residues. Germline V gene lookup returns CDR1 LGHNA and CDR2 YNFKEQ. V lost 4 bases, J lost 2 bases, and 5 bases stayed unmatched. This chain's CDR3 is CASSRGGDAYNEQFF. Here the CDR3 DNA reads TGTGCCAGCAGCCGGGGAGGGGATGCCTACAATGAGCAGTTCTTC.

V usage is TRBV28 and J usage is TRBJ2-7, with D unresolved. Germline CDR1 and CDR2: MDHEN and SYDVKM. The CDR3 loop spans 17 amino acids. Trimming left V 5 bases short and J 1 base short, with 21 bases between. The CDR3 nucleotides read TGTGCCAGCAGTCCCTTTCGGAAGGGCGCTATATCCTACGAGCAGTACTTC. This gives the protein CASSPFRKGAISYEQYF.

This rearrangement joins TRBV21-1 to TRBJ2-1. TRBV21-1 is deemed a pseudogene. This CDR3 has 17 amino acids. The CDR3 protein is CASSKAFGTRVGNEQFF. CDR3 DNA sequence: TGTGCCAGCAGCAAAGCGTTTGGGACCAGGGTGGGCAATGAGCAGTTCTTC.

The chain couples TRBV6-4 to TRBJ2-7, with a possible D match to TRBD1 (7 bases). The V and J ends lost 4 bases and 3 bases respectively, with 19 bases between them. This CDR3 has 16 amino acids. Germline lookup yields CDR1 MRHNA and CDR2 SNTAGT. Written as DNA, the CDR3 is TGTGCCAGCAGTGGCCAGGGGGAGGCCTCGCGCTACGAGCAGTACTTC. Amino acid sequence: CASSGQGEASRYEQYF.

This clone occurred once. The chain carries TRBV10-3 and TRBJ2-7; 7 nucleotides agree with TRBD2. The V and J ends lost 4 bases and 6 bases, in that order; junction bases with no gene match: 6. From germline, CDR1 is ENHRY and CDR2 SYGVKD. The CDR3 consists of 13 residues. The CDR3 region is CAISAGGRGEQYF. The CDR3 DNA is TGTGCCATCAGTGCGGGAGGAAGGGGCGAGCAGTACTTC.

CDR3 coding DNA: TGTGCCAGCAGCCCCAGGGGAGTCTACGAGCAGTACTTC. Residues: CASSPRGVYEQYF. The V call is TRBV7-2, the J call TRBJ2-7, with D perhaps matching TRBD1 (6 bases). Germline-derived CDR1 and CDR2 are SGHTA and FQGNSA. Trimming left V 5 bases short and J 3 bases short, with 11 bases between. This CDR3 comprises 13 residues. Supplemented by reference TRBV7-2 and TRBJ2-7, the full variable domain reads GAGVSQSPSNKVTEKGKDVELRCDPISGHTALYWYRQSLGQGLEFLIYFQGNSAPDKSGLPSDRFSAERTGGSVSTLTIQRTQQEDSAVYLCASSPRGVYEQYFGPGTRLTVT.

CDR3 loop: CATSGRDRGRYEQYF. CDR3 sequence (DNA): TGTGCCACCAGCGGCCGGGACAGGGGTCGCTACGAGCAGTACTTC. The chain is built from TRBV15 and TRBJ2-7; 10 nucleotides line up with TRBD1. The CDR3 has 15 residues. V lost 5 bases and J lost 3; bases outside the gene matches: 7. CDR1 is LNHNV and CDR2 is YYDKDF in the germline V gene (reference sequence). Full variable domain (missing parts from reference TRBV15 and TRBJ2-7): DAMVIQNPRYQVTQFGKPVTLSCSQTLNHNVMYWYQQKSSQAPKLLFHYYDKDFNNEADTPDNFQSRRPNTSFCFLDIRSPGLGDTAMYLCATSGRDRGRYEQYFGPGTRLTVT.

The rearrangement links TRBV15 to TRBJ1-3; D is uncertain. V shed 1 base and J shed 7 bases, with 5 bases lying between them. Per the germline V gene, CDR1 is LNHNV and CDR2 is YYDKDF (reference sequence). The CDR3 runs 12 residues. CDR3 nucleotide sequence: TGTGCCACCAGCAGAGCTTGGAACACCATATATTTT. This encodes CATSRAWNTIYF.

The chain is built from TRBV5-1 and TRBJ2-1; D call uncertain. V lost 4 bases and J 6 bases, leaving 17 bases between the germline ends. This CDR3 contains 15 residues. Germline CDR1 is SGHRS and CDR2 is YFSETQ. The chain's CDR3 is CASSLTGLETNEQFF. Written as DNA, the CDR3 is TGCGCCAGCAGCCTAACCGGCCTCGAGACCAATGAGCAGTTCTTC.

The DNA of the CDR3 is TGCGCCAGCAGCTTGGCCGTGCTAGCGGGGATCACAGATACGCAGTATTTT. Protein sequence: CASSLAVLAGITDTQYF. The chain couples TRBV5-1 to TRBJ2-3, with 9 bases matching TRBD2. This CDR3 has 17 residues. The V gene's germline CDR1 is SGHRS and CDR2 YFSETQ. V was clipped by 0 bases and J by 2 bases; unmatched bases: 7.

This clone came up once. V and J are TRBV5-4 and TRBJ1-2; a weak D match, TRBD1 (6 bases). V lost 4 bases and J lost 6, with 16 bases in between. The CDR3 is 14 residues long. CDR1 is SGHNT, CDR2 YYREEE, per germline (reference sequence). The CDR3 bases are TGTGCCAGCAGCGCCGGGACATCCACCGATGGCTACACCTTC. Translation gives CASSAGTSTDGYTF.

This sequence joins TRBV11-2 and TRBJ2-2; tentative D call: TRBD2 (5 bases). CDR3 size: 15 residues. Deletions cut 2 bases from V and 4 bases from J, with 11 bases between. Germline-derived CDR1 and CDR2 are SGHAT and FQNNGV. CDR3 DNA sequence: TGTGCCAGCAGCTTAACGGGATTAAGCACCGGGGAGCTGTTTTTT. It translates to CASSLTGLSTGELFF.

The chain uses TRBV7-2 and TRBJ2-7; 8 bases agree with TRBD1. Germline V gene lookup returns CDR1 SGHTA and CDR2 FQGNSA. V gave up 5 bases and J gave up 5 bases; unmatched junction bases: 8. The CDR3 loop spans 14 amino acids. The CDR3 coding sequence is TGTGCCAGCAGCCTACAGACAGGGGTTGACGAGCAGTACTTC. Encoded protein: CASSLQTGVDEQYF.

The chain employs TRBV4-2 and TRBJ2-7, with TRBD1 matching 9 bases. Germline CDR1 LGHNA, CDR2 YNFKEQ. The CDR3 runs to 16 residues. Germline trimming cut 4 bases from V and 3 bases from J; bases unmatched to any gene: 10. CDR3 sequence (DNA): TGTGCCAGCAGCCCCATCTCCGGGACAGGGAACTACGAGCAGTACTTC. Translated: CASSPISGTGNYEQYF.

The CDR3 sequence is CASSLDATSTRNTEAFF. DNA of the CDR3: TGTGCCAGCAGCTTAGACGCCACTTCCACGAGGAACACTGAAGCTTTCTTT. J is TRBJ1-1 and V is TRBV7-2, with D unresolved. The V end lost 1 base, the J end lost 1 base, and 16 bases lay between the germline ends. The germline V gene encodes CDR1 SGHTA and CDR2 FQGNSA. The CDR3 consists of 17 residues.

V is TRBV5-4 and J is TRBJ1-1; 7 bases are shared with TRBD1. The germline gives CDR1 SGHNT, CDR2 YYREEE (reference sequence). This CDR3 spans 13 amino acids. Trimming at V came to 9 bases and at J to 5 bases, leaving 10 bases not matched to a gene. CDR3 sequence: CATRQGSQTEAFF. DNA of the CDR3: TGTGCCACGCGACAGGGAAGTCAGACTGAAGCTTTCTTT.

This clone appeared a single time. The V gene is TRBV2, the J gene TRBJ1-1, with D possibly TRBD1 on 5 matching bases. Germline CDR1 SNHLY, CDR2 FYNNEI. V lost 5 bases and J lost 3, with 16 bases in between. The CDR3 has 15 residues. CDR3 sequence reads: CASSREGGEDTEAFF. The CDR3 DNA sequence: TGTGCCAGCAGTAGGGAGGGAGGGGAAGACACTGAAGCTTTCTTT.

The CDR3 region is CASSSPGGATNEKLFF. The CDR3, as DNA: TGTGCCAGCAGTTCGCCTGGGGGTGCAACTAATGAAAAACTGTTTTTT. This rearrangement joins TRBV28 to TRBJ1-4, with D tentatively TRBD1 (5 bases). This CDR3 has 16 residues. Trimming left V 4 bases short and J 0 bases short, with 12 bases between. Germline V gives CDR1 MDHEN, CDR2 SYDVKM.